This is a list of T cell receptor beta chains from one sample in a study of blood T cell repertoires in COVID-19. Measured with immunoSEQ multiplex PCR; TCRdb has only the in-frame clones, and not every one. Seen here are about 210,000 clones, approximately 82% observed once, and the top ten hold roughly a tenth. Specimen: peripheral blood. The source is a man aged 50 to 60 with active or convalescent COVID-19. CDR3s include the opening cysteine and the closing phenylalanine or tryptophan. A D gene is named only where the DNA matches it firmly.

CASPGSRGRGTEQYF	TRBD1	TRBJ2-7	TRBV5-8
CAIRDDPGQSSYEQYF	TRBD1	TRBJ2-7	TRBV10-3
CASSHFPGNEQFF	.	TRBJ2-1	TRBV3-1/TRBV3-2
CASSSSGAQHF	.	TRBJ1-5	TRBV18
CATSRDRAVNEQFF	.	TRBJ2-1	TRBV15
CASSTGDASTDTQYF	.	TRBJ2-3	TRBV18
CAWSVREGGQENF	TRBD1	TRBJ2-4	TRBV30
CATSDSDKNIQYF	.	TRBJ2-4	TRBV24-1
CASSEEGGKGTEAFF	.	TRBJ1-1	TRBV2
CASSYQFLAIYEQFF	.	TRBJ2-1	TRBV6-2/TRBV6-3
CASSHDSNYEQYF	.	TRBJ2-7	TRBV7-2
CASSQGFPYEQYF	.	TRBJ2-7	TRBV6-5
CAISFIGRPGSNQPQHF	.	TRBJ1-5	TRBV10-3
CASSLSSGVLQETQYF	.	TRBJ2-5	TRBV28
CASSGLLAGALEYF	TRBD2	TRBJ2-5	TRBV2
CASRYSAGFTDTQYF	.	TRBJ2-3	TRBV27
CASSQPYRTRSLETQYF	.	TRBJ2-5	TRBV3-1/TRBV3-2
CASSYSLGPRGQPQHF	.	TRBJ1-5	TRBV6-2/TRBV6-3
CATSDTDPGQSSSTDTQYF	.	TRBJ2-3	TRBV24-1
CASSLDRKGNYGYTF	.	TRBJ1-2	TRBV11-2
CASSIDWGGTEAFF	.	TRBJ1-1	TRBV19
CASSLSQGENTIYF	TRBD1	TRBJ1-3	TRBV7-9
CASSRNRDRGSQYF	TRBD1	TRBJ2-5	TRBV6-5
CASSVSGRGTNEKLFF	.	TRBJ1-4	TRBV9
CASSQDPGNAEAFF	.	TRBJ1-1	TRBV4-1
CASSFQLAAPYEQYF	TRBD2	TRBJ2-7	TRBV13
CASSKPGTGAGEQFF	TRBD1	TRBJ2-1	TRBV6-6
CASSDRANQETQYF	.	TRBJ2-5	TRBV9
CASSLLAVSTDTQYF	TRBD2	TRBJ2-3	TRBV7-2
CASSIRGKWDKTYSNQPQHF	.	TRBJ1-5	TRBV19
CASNRGIRDTQYF	TRBD1	TRBJ2-3	TRBV28
CASSISRTGLIFYNEQFF	TRBD1	TRBJ2-1	TRBV19
CASRSSGTGYGGYTF	TRBD1	TRBJ1-2	TRBV6-5
CASSLNLGTNYNEQFF	.	TRBJ2-1	TRBV5-8
CASSAHPRQNTGELFF	.	TRBJ2-2	TRBV9
CASIQGTSNQPQHF	TRBD1	TRBJ1-5	TRBV19
CASSSLPTGELFF	.	TRBJ2-2	TRBV5-1
CAWSVTGGYDPKLFF	.	TRBJ1-4	TRBV30
CASSSRLAGGYNEQFF	TRBD2	TRBJ2-1	TRBV7-9
CASSSPPGGHQASYNSPLHF	.	TRBJ1-6	TRBV28
CASSNRDYSNQPQHF	.	TRBJ1-5	TRBV27
CASSSDNNSPLHF	.	TRBJ1-6	TRBV11-1
CASSPGADRGVTEAFF	TRBD1	TRBJ1-1	TRBV18
CASRRARRTGELFF	.	TRBJ2-2	TRBV19
CASTTDSYSYEQYF	.	TRBJ2-7	TRBV7-9
CASIPTWDTEAFF	.	TRBJ1-1	TRBV28
CASSLPGFMDEQFF	.	TRBJ2-1	TRBV5-6
CASSLTGGRETQYF	TRBD1	TRBJ2-5	TRBV2
CASSPSTGLTEAFF	.	TRBJ1-1	TRBV5-4
CASSPLTGGLAGNTIYF	TRBD1	TRBJ1-3	TRBV28